This T cell receptor (beta chain) was identified during a study of a mutant IDH1 vaccine in newly diagnosed glioma. Study in general: Sex distribution of treated patients was about 60% male and 37.5% female; mean age was around 40 years. Every participant had undergone radiotherapy, temozolomide, or both before, and most underwent both.

The time point denotes: week 47, end of study. The investigators gave 300 ug of mutant IDH1 20-mer peptide in each vaccine dose, together with topical imiquimod. The patients were given eight vaccinations, one each in weeks 1, 3, 5, 7, 11, 15, 19 and 23. Study observations and caveats: Immune responses induced by vaccination arose in 93.3% of the patients.

Clones were sequenced by immunoSEQ multiplex PCR, and TCRdb holds only the in-frame ones, with some missing. The sample carries 84,000 or so clones, 70% to 90% recorded once. Regarding this clone: Its target is not known.

The specimen was PBMCs, collected from a glioma patient whose treatment included an IDH1 peptide vaccine. The receptor comes from a man aged 35 to 55 with glioma.

The CDR3 sequence is CASNRDCEQYF. The DNA for the CDR3 is TGTGCCAGTAATAGGGACTGCGAGCAGTACTTC. This chain joins TRBV25-1 and TRBJ2-7; D perhaps matches TRBD2 (6 bases). Germline V gene data show CDR1 as MGHDK and CDR2 as SYGVNS. V lost 9 bases and J 6 bases, leaving 12 bases between the germline ends. CDR3 size: 11 residues.